These 2 T cell receptor beta chains share one sample of origin, sequenced in a study of CD8 T cells in Susac syndrome. Random hexamers served to reverse transcribe about 0.5 to 1 ug RNA. TCRdb re-derived calls from the immunoSEQ multiplex PCR reads in MiXCR, one entry per CDR3 protein. Of about 250,000 distinct CDR3 sequences detected, 80% to 95% appear once; the ten largest clones hold roughly 0.07%. Input material: CD4+ T cells from PBMCs. The origin of the receptors is a human donor with multiple sclerosis.

The V call is TRBV6-5, the J call TRBJ1-1; D is unresolved. The CDR3 length is 14 residues. V lost 0 bases, J lost 3 bases, and 8 bases lay in between. Germline lookup yields CDR1 MNHEY and CDR2 SVGAGI. CDR3 residues: CASSYSGRDTEAFF. DNA for the CDR3: TGTGCCAGCAGTTACTCGGGGAGGGACACTGAAGCTTTCTTT.

The CDR3 sequence is CASSSQVFGGANVLTF. The CDR3 region has the DNA TGTGCCAGCAGTTCACAGGTTTTTGGGGGGGCCAACGTCCTGACTTTC. This rearrangement joins TRBV6-2 or TRBV6-3 to TRBJ2-6; D is possibly TRBD1 (5 bases). CDR1 is MNHEY, CDR2 SVGEGT, per germline. V lost 4 bases and J 4 bases, leaving 14 bases between the germline ends. CDR3 length equals 16 residues.